These 19 T cell receptor beta chains came from one sample sequenced in a study of shared clonotypes between healthy human individuals. This table comes from immunoSEQ multiplex PCR, and its TCRdb copy is limited to in-frame clones, with some not included. The sample has about 120,000 clones; roughly 70% are singletons. The sequenced sample was memory CD8+ T cells sorted from blood. Specified subset: CD45RO+ cells pooled with CCR7-negative TemRA cells. These receptors all come from a woman under 40 in good health.

The chain couples TRBV7-9 to TRBJ2-7, with 15 nucleotides matching TRBD2. Per germline, CDR1 SEHNR and CDR2 FQNEAQ (reference sequence). CDR3 length: 17 residues. J lost 2 bases, V lost 5 bases, and 7 bases had no gene match. The CDR3: CASSRLGLAGGPYEQYF. CDR3 DNA sequence: TGTGCCAGCAGCCGTTTGGGACTAGCGGGAGGTCCCTACGAGCAGTACTTC.

The rearrangement uses TRBV6-6 and TRBJ2-7; D gene unclear. CDR3 size: 14 residues. Trimming shortened V by 6 bases and J by 0 bases, and 12 bases separated the two germline ends. Germline V lookup: CDR1 MNHNY, CDR2 SVGAGI (reference sequence). The CDR3 loop reads CASRPWRSSYEQYF. The CDR3 DNA is TGTGCCAGCAGGCCCTGGCGGAGCTCCTACGAGCAGTACTTC.

This clone was counted a single time. The rearrangement joins TRBV18 to TRBJ2-1; possible D gene TRBD1, 5 bases. This CDR3 has 16 amino acids. The ends were cut back, 0 bases at V and 7 bases at J, with 16 bases in the middle. Germline CDR1 is KGHSH and CDR2 is LQKENI. CDR3 loop: CASSPPLAGMGNEQFF. The CDR3 bases are TGTGCCAGCTCACCACCCCTCGCAGGGATGGGGAATGAGCAGTTCTTC. Looking up the rest from reference TRBV18 and TRBJ2-1 gives the full variable domain: NAGVMQNPRHLVRRRGQEARLRCSPMKGHSHVYWYRQLPEEGLKFMVYLQKENIIDESGMPKERFSAEFPKEGPSILRIQQVVRGDSAAYFCASSPPLAGMGNEQFFGPGTRLTVL.

The genes are TRBV15 and TRBJ1-1; D is undetermined. The CDR3 runs 14 residues. Germline loops: CDR1 LNHNV, CDR2 YYDKDF (reference sequence). The V end was cut by 1 base, the J end by 1 base, with 7 bases between. The CDR3 loop reads CATSRGRENTEAFF. For the CDR3, the DNA is TGTGCCACCAGCAGAGGCAGAGAGAACACTGAAGCTTTCTTT.

This clone appeared a single time. V and J are TRBV4-1 and TRBJ2-5, with TRBD2 matching over 7 bases. J was trimmed by 3 bases and V by 0 bases; bases with no gene match: 13. The CDR3 is 18 amino acids. Germline loops: CDR1 MGHRA, CDR2 YSYEKL. CDR3 loop: CASSQDEVSGMGEETQYF. The CDR3 coding sequence is TGCGCCAGCAGCCAAGATGAGGTGAGCGGGATGGGTGAAGAGACCCAGTACTTC.

The rearrangement links TRBV4-1 to TRBJ2-7, with D tentatively TRBD1 (6 bases). CDR3 size: 15 residues. CDR1 is MGHRA, CDR2 YSYEKL, per germline. Trimming cost V 1 base and J 11 bases, with 21 bases left between them. CDR3 region: CASSQVWGRGGREYF. CDR3 in DNA: TGCGCCAGCAGCCAAGTGTGGGGGCGCGGAGGCCGGGAGTACTTC.

In its sample, this clone was seen once. The chain recombines TRBV7-9 with TRBJ1-4; D call uncertain. The CDR3 length is 17 residues. V gave up 5 bases and J gave up 0 bases, with 16 bases separating them. Germline V lookup: CDR1 SEHNR, CDR2 FQNEAQ (reference sequence). As DNA, the CDR3 is TGTGCCAGCAGCCCAACCCCCTACAGAGCAACTAATGAAAAACTGTTTTTT. Translated: CASSPTPYRATNEKLFF.

V and J are TRBV6-5 and TRBJ1-2; D is unclear. The V and J ends lost 5 bases and 8 bases respectively, with 15 bases between them. The CDR3 spans 13 residues. In germline, CDR1 is MNHEY, CDR2 SVGAGI. CDR3 in amino acids: CASSPPDSVGYTF. CDR3 sequence (DNA): TGTGCCAGCAGTCCCCCGGACTCAGTAGGCTACACCTTC.

As DNA, the CDR3 is TGTGCCAGCAGCGTTATTCTGAGAACTCTAGACTCTGGAAACACCATATATTTT. Translated, it gives CASSVILRTLDSGNTIYF. The chain joins TRBV9 to TRBJ1-3; unclear D gene. CDR1 and CDR2 from the germline V gene are SGDLS and YYNGEE. With 2 bases removed from V and 0 bases from J, the gap between germline ends came to 18 bases. CDR3 length: 18 residues.

This clone occurred many times. V usage is TRBV7-9 and J usage is TRBJ2-7; D is perhaps TRBD1 (6 bases). This CDR3 has 15 residues. The germline gives CDR1 SEHNR, CDR2 FQNEAQ (reference sequence). V was cut by 2 bases and J by 3 bases, with 14 bases left in between. The CDR3 DNA reads TGTGCCAGCAGCTTACTCCGGGACACAGACTACGAGCAGTACTTC. Its translation: CASSLLRDTDYEQYF.

This clone was seen more than once but under ten times. The chain employs TRBV15 and TRBJ2-4; TRBD1 aligns across 7 bases. The CDR3 loop spans 16 amino acids. J gave up 0 bases and V 5 bases, and 7 bases lay outside the gene matches. Looked up from germline, CDR1 is LNHNV and CDR2 is YYDKDF (reference sequence). CDR3 residues: CATSPRTGVAKNIQYF. The CDR3 nucleotides read TGTGCCACCAGCCCCCGGACAGGCGTAGCCAAAAACATTCAGTACTTC. Filled out from reference TRBV15 and TRBJ2-4, the complete variable domain reads DAMVIQNPRYQVTQFGKPVTLSCSQTLNHNVMYWYQQKSSQAPKLLFHYYDKDFNNEADTPDNFQSRRPNTSFCFLDIRSPGLGDTAMYLCATSPRTGVAKNIQYFGAGTRLSVL.

This clone was detected only a few times. This rearrangement joins TRBV6-4 to TRBJ2-3, with 8 nucleotides matching TRBD1. J was trimmed by 2 bases and V by 3 bases; bases with no gene match: 4. This CDR3 is built from 15 residues. The germline V gene has CDR1 MRHNA and CDR2 SNTAGT. The CDR3: CASSEGQGATDTQYF. In DNA form, the CDR3 reads TGTGCCAGCAGTGAAGGGCAGGGGGCCACAGATACGCAGTATTTT.

The rearrangement uses TRBV27 and TRBJ1-1; D call uncertain. The CDR3 sequence is 18 residues long. Trimming took 5 bases from V and 0 from J, leaving 22 bases between them. Germline V CDR1 and CDR2: MNHEY, SMNVEV (reference sequence). The CDR3 DNA reads TGTGCCAGCAGTCGGCGAGGGTTTGGGCTTGGGATGAACACTGAAGCTTTCTTT. Translated: CASSRRGFGLGMNTEAFF.

This clone was observed a handful of times. The chain combines TRBV6-1 with TRBJ2-3, with 12 positions matching TRBD2. The CDR3 sequence is 14 residues long. V shed 8 bases and J 4 bases; nucleotides not matched to a gene: 4. From germline, CDR1 is MNHNS and CDR2 SASEGT. The CDR3 loop reads CASRLAGGSDTQYF. For the CDR3, the DNA is TGTGCCAGCCGGCTAGCGGGAGGGTCAGATACGCAGTATTTT.

This clone was seen a few times. V and J are TRBV28 and TRBJ2-6; D is unclear. The V and J ends lost 1 base and 0 bases respectively, with 7 bases between them. This CDR3 has 16 residues. Per germline, CDR1 MDHEN and CDR2 SYDVKM. CDR3 DNA sequence: TGTGCCAGCAGTTTATCTGAGAGCTCTGGGGCCAACGTCCTGACTTTC. Its protein is CASSLSESSGANVLTF. Using reference TRBV28 and TRBJ2-6 for the parts outside the CDR3, the full variable domain is DVKVTQSSRYLVKRTGEKVFLECVQDMDHENMFWYRQDPGLGLRLIYFSYDVKMKEKGDIPEGYSVSREKKERFSLILESASTNQTSMYLCASSLSESSGANVLTFGAGSRLTVL.

Note on this clone: The junction departs from the called germline gene at one end, perhaps through a read error. The chain has TRBV5-4 and TRBJ2-7; 8 nucleotides agree with TRBD1. Germline V gene sequence: CDR1 SGHNT, CDR2 YYREEE (reference sequence). The CDR3 sequence is 15 residues long. In DNA, the CDR3 is TGCGCCAGCAGCCTCGTCGGGACAGGAGCCTACGAGCAGTACTTC. It yields the protein CASSLVGTGAYEQYF. The entire variable domain, with the rest obtained from reference TRBV5-4 and TRBJ2-7, is as follows: ETGVTQSPTHLIKTRGQQVTLRCSSQSGHNTVSWYQQALGQGPQFIFQYYREEENGRGNFPPRFSGLQFPNYSSELNVNALELDDSALYLCASSLVGTGAYEQYFGPGTRLTVT.

The chain couples TRBV7-8 to TRBJ2-7, with TRBD2 identical over 12 bases. Germline values: CDR1 SGHVS, CDR2 FQNEAQ. CDR3 length equals 15 residues. V lost 4 bases, J lost 7 bases, and 8 bases stayed unmatched. CDR3 nucleotides: TGTGCCAGCAGCTCAAGACTAGCGGGAGTAGGTGAGCAGTACTTC. Translated, it gives CASSSRLAGVGEQYF.

The chain couples TRBV27 to TRBJ2-3; no clear D. CDR1 and CDR2 (germline): MNHEY, SMNVEV (reference sequence). This CDR3 has 14 residues. Deletions cut 3 bases from V and 7 bases from J, with 14 bases between. The CDR3 coding sequence is TGTGCCAGCAGTTTGACGGGCCGTTCGTATACGCAGTATTTT. Translated, it gives CASSLTGRSYTQYF.

A few counts support this clone. The chain joins TRBV2 to TRBJ2-7, with D perhaps TRBD2 (5 bases). V was pared by 5 bases and J by 0 bases, with 11 bases between. The CDR3 extends over 14 amino acids. From germline, CDR1 is SNHLY and CDR2 FYNNEI. Here the CDR3 reads CASSPGSSSYEQYF. CDR3 nucleotide sequence: TGTGCCAGCAGTCCGGGATCCAGCTCCTACGAGCAGTACTTC.